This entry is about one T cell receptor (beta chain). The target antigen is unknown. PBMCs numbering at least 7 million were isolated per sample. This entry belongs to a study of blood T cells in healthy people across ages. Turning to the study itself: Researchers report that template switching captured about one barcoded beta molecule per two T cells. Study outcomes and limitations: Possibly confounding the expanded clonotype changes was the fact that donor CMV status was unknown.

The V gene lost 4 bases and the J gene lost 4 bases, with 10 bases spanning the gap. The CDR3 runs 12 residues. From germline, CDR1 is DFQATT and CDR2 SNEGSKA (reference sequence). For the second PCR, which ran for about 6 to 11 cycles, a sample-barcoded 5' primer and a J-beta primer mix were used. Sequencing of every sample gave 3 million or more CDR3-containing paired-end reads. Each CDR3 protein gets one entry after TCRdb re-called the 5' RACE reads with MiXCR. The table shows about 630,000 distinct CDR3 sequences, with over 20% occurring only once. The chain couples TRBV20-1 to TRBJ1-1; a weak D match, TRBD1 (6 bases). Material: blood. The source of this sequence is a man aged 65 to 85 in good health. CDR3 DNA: TGCAGTGCTAACAACAGGGTCACTGAAGCTTTCTTT. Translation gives CSANNRVTEAFF.